This T cell receptor beta chain was documented in a study of T cell responses to AZD1222 COVID-19 vaccine (TCRdb year 2021). The study in broad terms: A total of 230 to 250 trial participants underwent TCR sequencing, of whom some 210 received two doses of AZD1222 and 26 received two doses of the MenACWY control vaccine. Trial participants were enrolled by age into 18-55, 56-69 and 70-plus year subgroups, with roughly 150, 30 and 60 TCR-sequenced participants respectively.

Study-wide conclusions, independent of this receptor: CD4 TCRs associated with the vaccine covered the entire spike protein, and the dominant responses were in regions 160-218 and 743-854. Because no day 14 peak-response samples were available, the repertoires could be characterized only after the peak T cell response. Conclusions about previously exposed vaccinees were limited because only six AZD1222 recipients were SARS-CoV-2 seropositive at baseline. The 56-69-year group was small, and its depth increase did not reach significance, likely because of low power. Reportedly, almost half of the unique spike-specific TCRs recognized epitopes lying outside the regions that are mutated in the B.1.351 and B.1.1.7 variants. Spike-specific TCR breadth and depth rose significantly after two AZD1222 doses compared with day 0 and with MenACWY recipients. Participants were mostly white British and included more females than males, and it was suggested by the authors that clonal diversity may have been underestimated.

The CDR3 regions of human TCRbeta chains were analyzed by immunosequencing. The original methods were these. TCRs in the repertoires were compared against a reference library of SARS-CoV-2-specific TCRs that had been generated with the MIRA antigen-specificity platform. Breadth was defined as the fraction of unique TCRs that were SARS-CoV-2-associated. Depth was defined as the fraction of total T cells that were SARS-CoV-2-associated. Each spike-specific TCR was assigned to its reactive spike region and to a CD4 or CD8 class using the MIRA data. Log10-transformed breadth and depth values were compared by one-way ANOVA with Sidak's multiple comparisons tests. The immuneACCESS repertoire file appears here via TCRdb, limited to in-frame rearrangements. These files lack a portion of the clones; in checked studies, under half of the deficit traces to unresolved V genes, and the cause of the others is not known. Clone size and V and J calls were adopted from that table, with D and trimming inferred from the DNA. This sample gives about 70,000 clones in total; 88% of them show up just once. Approximately 5% of the sample is taken by the ten largest.

Per the publication, the time point label means: about 28 days (+/-7) after the second vaccine dose. What this sample's treatment or condition label stands for: meningococcal conjugate vaccine given as trial control. The vaccinee samples were drawn from two UK trials, COV001 and COV002, one of which was a single-blind randomized controlled phase 2/3 trial testing AZD1222 (ChAdOx1 nCoV-19) in healthy adults. Trial participant PBMC samples were collected at day 0 and day 28 after the second dose for TCRbeta chain sequencing. To note about this clone: Its target antigen remains unknown. No much larger clone exists at a distance of one base, and base qualities are not known.

The sample consisted of peripheral blood, taken 28 days after the second dose of the MenACWY control vaccine. The TCR originated in an adult who received the MenACWY meningococcal vaccine as a control.

The CDR3 is CASTKGSRGAYEQYF. Read as DNA, the sequence is TGTGCCAGCACCAAAGGCTCCCGGGGGGCTTACGAGCAGTACTTC. In this chain, TRBV4-2 is recombined with TRBJ2-7; the D gene is perhaps TRBD2, on 7 matching bases. Per the germline V gene, LGHNA is the CDR1 and YNFKEQ is the CDR2. V is pared back by 7 bases and J by 4 bases, with 20 bases lying between the germline termini. From cysteine to phenylalanine, the CDR3 is 15 amino acids long. The read is trimmed to its CDR3 DNA, 45 bases read in frame from base 1.